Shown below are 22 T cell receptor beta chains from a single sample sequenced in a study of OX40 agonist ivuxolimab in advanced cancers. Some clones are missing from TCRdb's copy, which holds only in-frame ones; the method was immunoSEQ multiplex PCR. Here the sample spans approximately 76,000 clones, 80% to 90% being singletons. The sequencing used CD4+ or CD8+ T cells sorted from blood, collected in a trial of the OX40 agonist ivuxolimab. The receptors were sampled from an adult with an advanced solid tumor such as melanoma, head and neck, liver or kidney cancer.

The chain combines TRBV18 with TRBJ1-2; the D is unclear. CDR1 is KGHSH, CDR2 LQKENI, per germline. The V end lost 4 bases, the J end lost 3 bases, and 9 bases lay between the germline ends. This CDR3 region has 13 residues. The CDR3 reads CASSRDGDYGYTF. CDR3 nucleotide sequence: TGTGCCAGCTCACGCGACGGCGACTATGGCTACACCTTC. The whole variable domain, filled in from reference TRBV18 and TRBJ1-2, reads NAGVMQNPRHLVRRRGQEARLRCSPMKGHSHVYWYRQLPEEGLKFMVYLQKENIIDESGMPKERFSAEFPKEGPSILRIQQVVRGDSAAYFCASSRDGDYGYTFGSGTRLTVV.

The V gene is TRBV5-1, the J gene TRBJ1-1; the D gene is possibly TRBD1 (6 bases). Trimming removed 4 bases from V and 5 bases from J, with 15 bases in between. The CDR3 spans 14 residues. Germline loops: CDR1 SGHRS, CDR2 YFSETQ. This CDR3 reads CASSGTRGETEAFF. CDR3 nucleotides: TGCGCCAGCAGCGGGACGAGGGGGGAGACTGAAGCTTTCTTT.

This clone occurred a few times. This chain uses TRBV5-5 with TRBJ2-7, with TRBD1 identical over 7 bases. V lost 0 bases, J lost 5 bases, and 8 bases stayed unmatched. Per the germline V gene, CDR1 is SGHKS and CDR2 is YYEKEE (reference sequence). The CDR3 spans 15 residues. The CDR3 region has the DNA TGTGCCAGCAGCTTGGGACAGGGTGAGAACCACGAGCAGTACTTC. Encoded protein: CASSLGQGENHEQYF.

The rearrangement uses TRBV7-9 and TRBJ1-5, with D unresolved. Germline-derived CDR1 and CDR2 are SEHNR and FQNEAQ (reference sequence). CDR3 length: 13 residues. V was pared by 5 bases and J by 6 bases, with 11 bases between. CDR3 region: CASSAGFSQPQHF. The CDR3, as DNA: TGTGCCAGCAGCGCGGGGTTCAGTCAGCCCCAGCATTTT.

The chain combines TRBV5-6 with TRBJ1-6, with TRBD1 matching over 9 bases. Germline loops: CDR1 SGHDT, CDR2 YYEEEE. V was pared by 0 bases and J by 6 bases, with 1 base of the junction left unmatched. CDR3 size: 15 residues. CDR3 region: CASSLEDRGNSPLHF. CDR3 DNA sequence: TGTGCCAGCAGCTTGGAGGACAGGGGTAATTCACCCCTCCACTTT.

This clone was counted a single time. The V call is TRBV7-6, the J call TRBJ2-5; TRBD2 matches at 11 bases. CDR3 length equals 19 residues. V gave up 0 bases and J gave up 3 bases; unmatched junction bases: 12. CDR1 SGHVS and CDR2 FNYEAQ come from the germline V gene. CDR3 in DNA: TGTGCCAGCAGCTTAGCGCTGTCTAGCGGGAGGCCATTAAAAGAGACCCAGTACTTC. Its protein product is CASSLALSSGRPLKETQYF.

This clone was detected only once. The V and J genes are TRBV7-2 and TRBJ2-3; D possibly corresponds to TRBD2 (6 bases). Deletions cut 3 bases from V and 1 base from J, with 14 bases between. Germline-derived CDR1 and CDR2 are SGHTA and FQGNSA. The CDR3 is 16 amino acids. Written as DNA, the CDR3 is TGTGCCAGCAGCTTGGGGGACCAGCGGGGCACAGATACGCAGTATTTT. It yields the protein CASSLGDQRGTDTQYF.

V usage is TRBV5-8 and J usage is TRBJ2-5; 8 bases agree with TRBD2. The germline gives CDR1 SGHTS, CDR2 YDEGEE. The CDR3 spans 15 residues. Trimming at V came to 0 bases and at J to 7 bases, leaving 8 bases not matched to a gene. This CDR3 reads CASSLEGGLVGTQYF. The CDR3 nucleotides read TGTGCCAGCAGCTTGGAGGGGGGACTAGTGGGGACCCAGTACTTC.

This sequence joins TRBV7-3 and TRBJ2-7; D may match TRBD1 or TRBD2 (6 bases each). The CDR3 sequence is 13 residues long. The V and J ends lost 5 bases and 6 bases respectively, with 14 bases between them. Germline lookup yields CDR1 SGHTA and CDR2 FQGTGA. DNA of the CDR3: TGTGCCAGCAGCGCGGGACACGGTTCCGAGCAGTACTTC. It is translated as CASSAGHGSEQYF.

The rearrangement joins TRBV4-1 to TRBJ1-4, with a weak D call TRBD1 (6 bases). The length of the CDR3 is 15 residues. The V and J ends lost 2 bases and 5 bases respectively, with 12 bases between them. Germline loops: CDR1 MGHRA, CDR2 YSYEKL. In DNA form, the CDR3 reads TGCGCCAGCAGCCAAAAGGGGGGGGAGAATGAAAAACTGTTTTTT. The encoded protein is CASSQKGGENEKLFF.

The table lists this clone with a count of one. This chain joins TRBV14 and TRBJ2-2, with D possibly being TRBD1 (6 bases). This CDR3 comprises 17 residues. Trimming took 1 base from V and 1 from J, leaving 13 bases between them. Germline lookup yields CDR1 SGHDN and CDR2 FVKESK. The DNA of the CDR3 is TGTGCCAGCAGCCAAGCCCCGACGACAGGGAACACCGGGGAGCTGTTTTTT. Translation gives CASSQAPTTGNTGELFF.

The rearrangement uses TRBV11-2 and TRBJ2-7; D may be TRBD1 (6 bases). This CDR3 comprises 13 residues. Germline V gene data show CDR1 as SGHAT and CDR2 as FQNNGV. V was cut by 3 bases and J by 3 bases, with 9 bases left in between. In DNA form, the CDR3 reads TGTGCCAGCAGCTTCGACAGGAACTACGAGCAGTACTTC. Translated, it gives CASSFDRNYEQYF.

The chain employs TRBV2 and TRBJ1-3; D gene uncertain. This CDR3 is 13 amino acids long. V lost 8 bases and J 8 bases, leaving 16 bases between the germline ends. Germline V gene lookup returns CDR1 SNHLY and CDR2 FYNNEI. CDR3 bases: TGTGCCAGCGGACGCCTGACTGGGGACACCATATATTTT. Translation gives CASGRLTGDTIYF. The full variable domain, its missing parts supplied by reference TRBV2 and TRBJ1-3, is EPEVTQTPSHQVTQMGQEVILRCVPISNHLYFYWYRQILGQKVEFLVSFYNNEISEKSEIFDDQFSVERPDGSNFTLKIRSTKLEDSAMYFCASGRLTGDTIYFGEGSWLTVV.

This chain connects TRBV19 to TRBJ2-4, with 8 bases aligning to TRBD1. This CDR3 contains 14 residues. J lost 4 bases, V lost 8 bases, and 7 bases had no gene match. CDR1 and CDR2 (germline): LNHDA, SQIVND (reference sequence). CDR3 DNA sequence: TGTGCCAGTCGGGACAGGTTGAGGAAAAACATTCAGTACTTC. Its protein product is CASRDRLRKNIQYF.

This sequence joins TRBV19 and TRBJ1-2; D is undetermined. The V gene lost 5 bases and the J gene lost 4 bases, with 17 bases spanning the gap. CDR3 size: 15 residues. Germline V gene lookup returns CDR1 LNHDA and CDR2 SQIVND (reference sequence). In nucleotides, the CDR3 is TGTGCCAGTAGTGCGGGTCATCTCGCCCCCTATGGCTACACCTTC. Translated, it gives CASSAGHLAPYGYTF.

The CDR3 loop is CASRKSGMEFEKLFF. CDR3 nucleotides: TGTGCCAGCAGGAAATCAGGGATGGAGTTTGAAAAACTGTTTTTT. The chain links TRBV6-1 to TRBJ1-4; TRBD1 is a possible D gene (5 bases). The CDR3 has 15 residues. Trimming removed 6 bases at V and 7 bases at J, with 18 bases between. CDR1 MNHNS and CDR2 SASEGT come from the germline V gene.

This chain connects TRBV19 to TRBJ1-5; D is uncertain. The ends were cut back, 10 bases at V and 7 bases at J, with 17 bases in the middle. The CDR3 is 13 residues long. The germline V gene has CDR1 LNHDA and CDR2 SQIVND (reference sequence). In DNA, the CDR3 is TGTGCCACCCAAGGGTTGGGGAACCAGCCCCAGCATTTT. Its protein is CATQGLGNQPQHF.

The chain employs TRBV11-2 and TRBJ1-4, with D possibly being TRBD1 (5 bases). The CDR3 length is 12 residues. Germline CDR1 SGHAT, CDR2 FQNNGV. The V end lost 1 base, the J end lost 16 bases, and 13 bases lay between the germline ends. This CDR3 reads CASSLVAGSGFF. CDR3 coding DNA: TGTGCCAGCAGCTTAGTAGCAGGGTCGGGGTTTTTT.

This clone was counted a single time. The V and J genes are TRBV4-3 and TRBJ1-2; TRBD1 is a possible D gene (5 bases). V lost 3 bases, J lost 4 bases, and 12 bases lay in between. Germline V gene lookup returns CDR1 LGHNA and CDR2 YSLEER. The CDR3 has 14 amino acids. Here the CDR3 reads CASSQTGTIYGYTF. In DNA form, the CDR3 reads TGCGCCAGCAGCCAGACCGGGACGATCTATGGCTACACCTTC.

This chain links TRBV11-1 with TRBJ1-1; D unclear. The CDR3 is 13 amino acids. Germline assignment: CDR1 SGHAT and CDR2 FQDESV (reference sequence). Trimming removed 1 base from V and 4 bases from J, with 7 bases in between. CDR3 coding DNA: TGTGCCAGCAGCTTAGTCCACGGCACTGAAGCTTTCTTT. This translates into CASSLVHGTEAFF.

In DNA form, the CDR3 reads TGCAGCGTTGTGGTGGCCCTGGACTACAATGAGCAGTTCTTC. Its translation: CSVVVALDYNEQFF. This chain connects TRBV29-1 to TRBJ2-1; the D is unclear. The germline V gene has CDR1 SQVTM and CDR2 ANQGSEA. This CDR3 is 14 amino acids long. Deletions cut 4 bases from V and 3 bases from J, with 13 bases between.

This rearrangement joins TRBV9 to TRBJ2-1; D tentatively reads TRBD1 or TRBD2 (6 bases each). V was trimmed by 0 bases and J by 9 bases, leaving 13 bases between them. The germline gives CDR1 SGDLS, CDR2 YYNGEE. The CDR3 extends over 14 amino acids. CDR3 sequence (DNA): TGTGCCAGCAGCGTAGCTCTGGGGGGCAGTGAGCAGTTCTTC. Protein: CASSVALGGSEQFF.